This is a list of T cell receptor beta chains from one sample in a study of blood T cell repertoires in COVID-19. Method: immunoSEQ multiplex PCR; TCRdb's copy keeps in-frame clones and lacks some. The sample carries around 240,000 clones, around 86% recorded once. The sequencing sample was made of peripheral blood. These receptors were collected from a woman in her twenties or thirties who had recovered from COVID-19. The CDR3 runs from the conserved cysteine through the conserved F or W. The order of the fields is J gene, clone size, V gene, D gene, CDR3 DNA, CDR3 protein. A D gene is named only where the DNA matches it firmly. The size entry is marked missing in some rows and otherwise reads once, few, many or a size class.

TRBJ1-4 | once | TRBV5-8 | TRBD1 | TGTGCCAGCAGCTTGTTGCAGGGGGCATCAACTAATGAAAAACTGTTTTTT | CASSLLQGASTNEKLFF
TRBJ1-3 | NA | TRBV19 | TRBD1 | TGTGCCAGTACCCCCTCGGACAGGCGAAACACCATATATTTT | CASTPSDRRNTIYF
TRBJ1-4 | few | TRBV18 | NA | TGTGCCAGCTCAGCTACTATAATTTCGACATGGGGCGAGAAAAATGAAAAACTGTTTTTT | CASSATIISTWGEKNEKLFF
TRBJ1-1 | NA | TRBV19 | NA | TGTGCCAGTAGACAACAGGGGAACACTGAAGCTTTCTTT | CASRQQGNTEAFF
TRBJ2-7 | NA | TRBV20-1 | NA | TGCAGTGCTAGTCTGTTCGACAGCCTCTACGAGCAGTACTTC | CSASLFDSLYEQYF
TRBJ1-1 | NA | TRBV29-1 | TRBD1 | TGCAGCGTAGGACAGGGAAACACTGAAGCTTTCTTT | CSVGQGNTEAFF
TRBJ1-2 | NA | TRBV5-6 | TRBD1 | TGTGCCAGCAGCTTCGCAGGGGGCTATGGCTACACCTTC | CASSFAGGYGYTF
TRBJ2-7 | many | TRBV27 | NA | TGTGCCAGCAGGTCTAACAGGGCCGAGCAGTACTTC | CASRSNRAEQYF
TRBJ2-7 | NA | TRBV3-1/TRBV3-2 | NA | TGTGCCAGCAGCCACCCAGGGGTGCCCTACGAGCAGTACTTC | CASSHPGVPYEQYF
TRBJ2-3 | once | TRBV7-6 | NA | TGTGCCAGCAGCTTAGCGGGGGAGGCTGTTGATACGCAGTATTTT | CASSLAGEAVDTQYF
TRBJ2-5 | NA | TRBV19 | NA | TGTGCCAGTAGTATAGGACGACAGGTTTACGGCCAAGAGACCCAGTACTTC | CASSIGRQVYGQETQYF